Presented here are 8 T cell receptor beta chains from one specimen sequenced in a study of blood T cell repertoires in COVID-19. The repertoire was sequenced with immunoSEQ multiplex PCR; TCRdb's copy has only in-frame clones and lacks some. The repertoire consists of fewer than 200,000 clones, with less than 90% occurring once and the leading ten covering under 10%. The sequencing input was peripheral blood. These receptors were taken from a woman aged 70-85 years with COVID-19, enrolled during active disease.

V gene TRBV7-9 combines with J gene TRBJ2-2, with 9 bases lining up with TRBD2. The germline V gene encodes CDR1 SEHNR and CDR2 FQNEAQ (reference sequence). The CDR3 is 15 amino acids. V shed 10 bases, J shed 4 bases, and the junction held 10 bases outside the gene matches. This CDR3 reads CATGLAGVGTGELFF. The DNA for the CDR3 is TGTGCCACCGGCTTAGCGGGAGTAGGCACCGGGGAGCTGTTTTTT.

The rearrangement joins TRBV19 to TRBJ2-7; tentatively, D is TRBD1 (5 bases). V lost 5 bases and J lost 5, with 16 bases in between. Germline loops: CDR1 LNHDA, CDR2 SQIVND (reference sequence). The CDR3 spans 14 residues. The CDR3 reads CASSPPGLFNEQYF. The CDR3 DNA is TGTGCCAGTAGTCCCCCAGGGCTCTTCAACGAGCAGTACTTC. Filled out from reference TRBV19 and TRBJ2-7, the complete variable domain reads DGGITQSPKYLFRKEGQNVTLSCEQNLNHDAMYWYRQDPGQGLRLIYYSQIVNDFQKGDIAEGYSVSREKKESFPLTVTSAQKNPTAFYLCASSPPGLFNEQYFGPGTRLTVT.

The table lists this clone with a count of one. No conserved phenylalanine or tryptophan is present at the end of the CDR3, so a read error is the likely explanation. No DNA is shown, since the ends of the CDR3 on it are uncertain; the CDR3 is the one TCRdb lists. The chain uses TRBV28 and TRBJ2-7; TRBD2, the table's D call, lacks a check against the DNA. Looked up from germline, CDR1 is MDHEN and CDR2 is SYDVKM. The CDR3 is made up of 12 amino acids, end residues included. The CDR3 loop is CASSLSVGGVNI.

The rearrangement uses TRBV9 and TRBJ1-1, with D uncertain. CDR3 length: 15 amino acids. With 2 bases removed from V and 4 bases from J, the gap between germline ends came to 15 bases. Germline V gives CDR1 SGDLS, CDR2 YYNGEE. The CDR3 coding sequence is TGTGCCAGCAGCGTTAGTAACTCGGGGAGCACTGAAGCTTTCTTT. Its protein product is CASSVSNSGSTEAFF.

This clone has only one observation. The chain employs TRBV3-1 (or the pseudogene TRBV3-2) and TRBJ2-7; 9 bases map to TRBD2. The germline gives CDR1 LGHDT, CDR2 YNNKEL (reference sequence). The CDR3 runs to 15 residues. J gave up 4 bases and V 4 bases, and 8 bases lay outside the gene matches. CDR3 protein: CASSPGLAREYEQYF. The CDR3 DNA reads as TGTGCCAGCAGCCCCGGACTAGCGAGGGAGTACGAGCAGTACTTC.

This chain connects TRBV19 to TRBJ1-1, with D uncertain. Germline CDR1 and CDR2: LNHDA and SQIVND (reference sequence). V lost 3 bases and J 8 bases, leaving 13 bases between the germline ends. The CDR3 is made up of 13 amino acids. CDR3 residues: CASSIWGAQEAFF. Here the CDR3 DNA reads TGTGCCAGTAGTATTTGGGGAGCACAAGAAGCTTTCTTT.

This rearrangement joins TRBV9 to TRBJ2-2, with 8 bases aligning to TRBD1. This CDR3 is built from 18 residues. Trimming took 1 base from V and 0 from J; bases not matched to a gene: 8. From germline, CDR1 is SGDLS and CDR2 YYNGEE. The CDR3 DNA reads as TGTGCCAGCAGCGTACTCTCAGGGGGCCCATCGAACACCGGGGAGCTGTTTTTT. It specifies CASSVLSGGPSNTGELFF.

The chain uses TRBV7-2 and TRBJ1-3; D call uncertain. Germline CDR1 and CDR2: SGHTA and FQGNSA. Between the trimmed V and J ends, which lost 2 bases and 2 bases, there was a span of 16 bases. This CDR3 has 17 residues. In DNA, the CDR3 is TGTGCCAGCAGCTTATACCCCCCCGGGGTGGCTGGAAACACCATATATTTT. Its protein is CASSLYPPGVAGNTIYF. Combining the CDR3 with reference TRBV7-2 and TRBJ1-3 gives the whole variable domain GAGVSQSPSNKVTEKGKDVELRCDPISGHTALYWYRQSLGQGLEFLIYFQGNSAPDKSGLPSDRFSAERTGGSVSTLTIQRTQQEDSAVYLCASSLYPPGVAGNTIYFGEGSWLTVV.